This TCR beta chain was documented in a study of cytomegalovirus exposure and HLA in healthy donors (dated by TCRdb to about 2017). Broadly, across the study: In an earlier analysis of under 600 of the donors, approximately 300 Gb of sequence data and 95 million to 130 million unique TCR beta sequences from about 190 million T cells were reported. Roughly 300 gigabases of sequencing data and tens of millions of unique TCR sequences were included in an early release covering about 700 HLA-typed donors. A later genetic analysis took genome-wide SNP genotypes for about three fifths of the 666 donors and used that subset as a discovery cohort. High-throughput TCR immunosequencing, statistical association of individual TCRs with disease status, and machine learning were combined to predict cytomegalovirus infection status. About five DR-DQ haplotypes were treated as single units for association and clustering because of strong linkage in the cohort. In addition to the first cohort of approximately 650 subjects, a separate validation cohort of 120 different subjects was used. The later analysis used no new phenotypic data to find candidate immune exposures, relying instead on TCR beta sequences and their occurrence across donors. Typing coverage varied by locus: about 629-640 donors for A, B, C, DRB1 and DQB1; more than 500 for DQA1; over 600 for DPA1; around 450 for DPB1. HLA typing covered class I and class II loci at four-digit resolution. A later analysis re-examined previously published TCR beta repertoires from about 670 donors and added high-resolution HLA genotyping to investigate patterns of TCR occurrence. Among the approximately 420 genotyped donors, around 81% belonged to the genetic ancestry cluster associated with self-reported Caucasian donors. Donor age, sex, ethnicity and CMV serostatus were compiled together with the repertoire data. The study profiled the T cell repertoires of 500 to 800 subjects by immunosequencing and related them to cytomegalovirus serostatus. On average, roughly 240,000 unique TCR beta nucleotide sequences were sequenced per donor among a few hundred genotyped donors of the cohort, with 15% to 20% of those sequences being non-productive. All discovery cohort repertoires had been generated using a single sequencing platform. The study was designed to test whether signatures of past pathogen exposure could be identified by cataloging public T cell receptors. An earlier analysis of 587 of the donors applied high-throughput TCR beta sequencing to assess whether each TCR beta V gene segment acted as functional or pseudogenic. Broad study findings and their caveats: Because HLA typing was missing for some donors at each locus, association tests included only the typed subset. The classifier was reported to diagnose cytomegalovirus status with high specificity and sensitivity in both the original and validation cohorts. Most CMV-associated TCR beta chains appeared to be HLA-restricted in a later analysis, and the HLA associations seemed to be driven largely by CMV exposure. In an earlier analysis of around 600 of the donors, most TCR beta V segments appeared in productive rearrangements about 90% or about 30% of the time, broadly matching IMGT annotations. In a later analysis, TCR association rates were found to vary across HLA loci, with the most associated TCRs seen for DRB1 alleles and the fewest for HLA-C alleles. Compared with the 666-donor mean, donors in an Asian-associated ancestry cluster had fewer N-insertions in productive TCRs, according to a later genetic analysis. Most TCR sequences were observed very rarely across donors, whereas some public TCRs were present in many individuals. The cohort was sequenced for TCR beta chains only, and without alpha or paired-chain data the features that could be detected were limited. CMV serostatus was the only immune exposure information available for the cohort. A group of highly shared sequence variants was considered likely to be a technical artifact of the sequencing pipeline. When HLA alleles, especially DR and DQ, strongly co-occurred, TCR associations were difficult to assign to individual alleles. A further reported finding was that TCR beta sequences accurately predicted the HLA-A and HLA-B alleles for most subjects in the first cohort. Correlated functional status among segregating V segments might be attributable to linkage disequilibrium, but an unknown experimental factor could not be ruled out. About 17 rarely observed V segments, including chromosome 9 orphons, were excluded from the earlier analysis of some 590 of the donors because counts were too low. An association between a missense DCLRE1C variant and V-gene and J-gene trimming of TCR beta chains was found in a later genetic analysis and replicated in an independent cohort. A total of 150 or so TCR beta chains were listed by the study as associated with cytomegalovirus. Sequencing depth was assumed to be roughly uniform across donors in the presence/absence analyses, though that assumption may not hold. The authors suggested that the approach could potentially be extended to other disease states and immunological phenotypes. In a later analysis, HLA-associated TCR beta chains were found to be more clonally expanded and to have lower generation probabilities than equally common non-associated chains. Three of the identified cytomegalovirus-associated TCR beta chains were confirmed in vitro to be specific for cytomegalovirus antigens. Some IMGT-functional V segments, including TRBV6-2 and TRBV6-3, could not be distinguished by the 87-base-pair reads and were therefore excluded. In a later analysis, over 15,000 TCR beta sequences were associated with specific HLA alleles at a false discovery rate of 0.05. In a later analysis, several top co-occurrence clusters were reported to appear linked to parvovirus B19, influenza, CMV and Epstein-Barr virus.

Receptor amplification or capture employed the immunoSEQ multiplex PCR assay. For the multiplex PCR, a mixture combining 60 forward primers for TCR Vbeta segments and 13 reverse primers for TCR Jbeta segments was used. The CDR3 region of rearranged TCR beta genes was amplified from genomic DNA with a multiplex PCR assay. The Illumina HiSeq System was used to sequence the amplified TCR beta libraries as 87-base-pair reads. The source study handled its data this way. A later analysis counted tens of millions of unique TCR beta chains across the 700 or so repertoires, and roughly 11 million of these chains were shared by at least two donors. A nearest-neighbor algorithm error-corrected the raw reads and collapsed the reads into unique sequences, merging closely related sequences to remove PCR and sequencing errors. To assign V, D and J gene segments, CDR3 sequences were aligned to IMGT reference sequences. For a sequence to be retained, at least a six-nucleotide match to both a V gene segment and a J gene segment was required. A rearrangement counted as productive if the CDR3 had no stop codons and remained in frame with V and J, and every other rearrangement counted as non-productive. CDR3 was defined by IMGT convention, running from the second conserved V-encoded cysteine to the conserved J-encoded phenylalanine. The earlier analysis of about 620 of the donors excluded sequences that lacked an unambiguous match to a single V gene segment. In an earlier analysis of several hundred of the donors, V segments were called functional above 56.7% productive rearrangements and were called segregating when the between-donor standard deviation exceeded 5%. A statistical classification framework was developed to diagnose cytomegalovirus status using the catalog of TCR beta chain sequences. In a later analysis, TCR nucleotide sequences were compared against IMGT/GENE-DB human TR gene sequences so that V and J genes could be assigned. The TCRdist pipeline was used in a later analysis to assign CDR3 sequences and most-parsimonious VDJ recombination scenarios. In a later analysis, each TCR beta chain was defined by its CDR3 amino acid sequence together with its V-gene family, and reads lacking a unique V-gene family were excluded. In a later analysis, 550 to 650 highly shared, low-generation-probability nucleotide sequences were removed to address suspected cross-contamination and a sequencing artifact. In a later analysis, a clonal expansion index was calculated for each public chain from normalized within-repertoire ranks of inferred template counts. Generation probabilities in a later analysis came from a VDJ recombination model fitted to out-of-frame rearrangements, and those results were checked against IGoR. In a later analysis, hypergeometric tests were used to score TCR-TCR, TCR-HLA and TCR-CMV co-occurrence, with a repertoire-size bias correction applied to TCR pairs. In a later analysis, false discovery rates were estimated by permuting HLA or CMV assignments 20 times. In a later analysis, co-occurring TCRs were grouped with DBSCAN, and TCRdist sequence similarity was added when clustering was performed within HLA-allele-positive subsets. Repertoires with fewer than 30,000 or more than 120,000 public chains, plus five repertoires with anomalous nucleotide sharing, were excluded from co-occurrence clustering. The table comes from immuneACCESS by way of TCRdb, which keeps in-frame sequences with V and J called. Part of the clones is missing from these tables; in studies checked, under half for an unresolved V gene and the rest for unknown reasons. D and trimming come from the DNA, and the V and J calls and clone size come from that table. The table for this sample lists 130,000 to 150,000 clones; around 85% of them were counted only once. The ten largest clones take up approximately 10% of the sample.

Trimming takes 1 base from V and 5 bases from J, and the germline ends sit 18 bases apart. CDR3 length: 16 amino acids, cysteine to phenylalanine. Only CDR3 DNA remains: 48 bases, in frame from the first base. Looking up the germline V gene (reference sequence) yields CDR1 LNHNV and CDR2 YYDKDF. About this clone itself: It lacks a known antigen. The sample holds no much larger clone one base away, and base qualities are not on file.

In total, approximately 700 healthy bone marrow donors made up the cohort. At the time of sampling, all cohort members were nominally healthy, though unrecorded immune exposures were likely present. The donor was CMV seropositive and was included in the group of approximately 310 seropositive cohort members. Each donor provided a peripheral blood sample, and peripheral blood mononuclear cells were used for TCR beta sequencing. Genomic DNA extraction from the blood cell samples was performed with the Qiagen DNeasy Blood Extraction Kit. This chain joins TRBV15 to TRBJ2-7, and possibly TRBD2, on 7 matching bases. Input material: PBMCs. The sequence came from a woman between 50 and 59 years old in good health and CMV-seropositive. The nucleotide sequence reads TGTGCCACCAGCAGAGGGGGGGAAGGGGGGGCTGACGAGCAGTACTTC. It is translated as CATSRGGEGGADEQYF.